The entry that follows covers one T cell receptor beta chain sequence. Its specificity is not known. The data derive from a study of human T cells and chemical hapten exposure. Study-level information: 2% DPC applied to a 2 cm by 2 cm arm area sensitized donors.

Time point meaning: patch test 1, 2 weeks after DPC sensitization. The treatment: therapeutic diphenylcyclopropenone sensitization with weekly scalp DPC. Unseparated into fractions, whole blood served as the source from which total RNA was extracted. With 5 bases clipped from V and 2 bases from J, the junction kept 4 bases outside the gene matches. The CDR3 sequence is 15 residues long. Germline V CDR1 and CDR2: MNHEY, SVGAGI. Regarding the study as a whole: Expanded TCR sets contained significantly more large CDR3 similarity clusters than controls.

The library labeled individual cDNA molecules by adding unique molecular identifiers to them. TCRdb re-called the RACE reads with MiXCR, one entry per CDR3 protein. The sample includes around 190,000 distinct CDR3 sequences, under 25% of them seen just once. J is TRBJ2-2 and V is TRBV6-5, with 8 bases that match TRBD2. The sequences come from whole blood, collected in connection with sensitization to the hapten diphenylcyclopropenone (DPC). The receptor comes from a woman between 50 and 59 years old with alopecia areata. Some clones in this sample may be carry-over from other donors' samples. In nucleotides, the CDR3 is TGTGCCAGCAGTGTTAGCGGGATAAACACCGGGGAGCTGTTTTTT. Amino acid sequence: CASSVSGINTGELFF.